Below, one T cell receptor (beta chain) is given with its context. Authors' analysis steps: Scientists estimated how many nucleated cells there were by amplifying reference gene primers. TCRdb keeps only in-frame clones here, not all; method: immunoSEQ multiplex PCR. V, J and clone size are taken as reported in that table, and D and trimming were inferred from the DNA itself. The profile shows about 120,000 clones, approximately 81% of them singletons. These data are taken from a study of blood T cell repertoires in COVID-19. Whole-study context: Acute and convalescent COVID-19 samples came from the United States, Italy and Spain. From T cells, B-cell-depleted T cells, or PBMCs came the material, which was cDNA or gDNA.

Germline CDR1 and CDR2: LNHDA and SQIVND (reference sequence). The CDR3 covers 13 residues. V was shortened by 3 bases and J by 4 bases, with 10 bases between the two germline ends. The chain recombines TRBV19 with TRBJ2-7, with a tentative D call TRBD2 (5 bases). The sequencing sample was made of peripheral blood. This TCR was sampled from a man in his 60s with acute or convalescent COVID-19. The CDR3 region has the DNA TGTGCCAGTAGTATTCAGACTACTTACGAGCAGTACTTC. This encodes CASSIQTTYEQYF.